These 13 T cell receptor beta chains came from one sample sequenced in a study of blood T cell repertoires in COVID-19. The protocol was immunoSEQ multiplex PCR, while the TCRdb copy is restricted to in-frame clones and leaves out a portion. The table records about 150,000 clones, 83% of them present only once. The source material was peripheral blood. These receptors all come from a woman aged 80 or over with acute or convalescent COVID-19.

The V call is TRBV6-1, the J call TRBJ2-1; TRBD2 might be the D (5 bases). The V end lost 3 bases, the J end lost 4 bases, and 13 bases lay between the germline ends. The germline V gene encodes CDR1 MNHNS and CDR2 SASEGT. The CDR3 totals 15 residues. The CDR3 DNA follows: TGTGCCAGCAGTGATGGAGGCAAAGGGTACAATGAGCAGTTCTTC. Its protein is CASSDGGKGYNEQFF.

J is TRBJ2-5 and V is TRBV9, with D possibly matching TRBD2 (5 bases). Germline lookup yields CDR1 SGDLS and CDR2 YYNGEE. The V end was cut by 0 bases, the J end by 4 bases, with 13 bases between. The CDR3 is made up of 15 amino acids. This chain's CDR3 is CASSVGASPPETQYF. For the CDR3, the DNA is TGTGCCAGCAGCGTAGGGGCTAGCCCCCCAGAGACCCAGTACTTC.

The rearrangement links TRBV18 to TRBJ1-2, with TRBD1 as a possible D gene (6 bases). V lost 5 bases and J 8 bases, leaving 15 bases between the germline ends. Germline lookup yields CDR1 KGHSH and CDR2 LQKENI. The CDR3 runs 13 residues. The CDR3 reads CASSWRRGEGYTF. The CDR3 nucleotides are TGTGCCAGCTCATGGCGCAGGGGCGAGGGCTACACCTTC.

This clone was counted a few times. The chain carries TRBV4-3 and TRBJ2-3; TRBD2 matches 8 bases. The CDR3 runs 18 residues. Germline values: CDR1 LGHNA, CDR2 YSLEER. V trimming: 1 base; J trimming: 3 bases; junction bases outside the gene matches: 12. DNA of the CDR3: TGCGCCAGCAGCCAAGCCCCACCGGGGGGGCCTGGAACAGATACGCAGTATTTT. Its protein is CASSQAPPGGPGTDTQYF.

The chain joins TRBV4-1 to TRBJ2-5; 8 nucleotides match TRBD1. J lost 4 bases, V lost 6 bases, and 13 bases had no gene match. The germline gives CDR1 MGHRA, CDR2 YSYEKL. The CDR3 consists of 16 residues. Written as DNA, the CDR3 is TGCGCCAGCAGGCTAACCGGCACCGGACAGGGAGAGACCCAGTACTTC. The encoded protein is CASRLTGTGQGETQYF.

This chain uses TRBV7-8 with TRBJ1-3; 8 nucleotides agree with TRBD1. There are 17 residues in the CDR3. CDR1 is SGHVS, CDR2 FQNEAQ, per germline. Losses at the gene ends were 1 base for V and 0 bases for J; bases not matched to a gene: 5. In DNA form, the CDR3 reads TGTGCCAGCAGCTTAGGGACAGGGATGAGCTCTGGAAACACCATATATTTT. This encodes CASSLGTGMSSGNTIYF.

This clone was recorded a few times. This chain connects TRBV2 to TRBJ2-3; 9 nucleotides align to TRBD2. V was pared by 4 bases and J by 2 bases, with 7 bases of the junction left unmatched. Germline values: CDR1 SNHLY, CDR2 FYNNEI. CDR3 size: 16 residues. CDR3 sequence reads: CASSVGLAVNTDTQYF. The CDR3 DNA reads TGTGCCAGCAGTGTGGGACTAGCCGTAAACACAGATACGCAGTATTTT.

The sample holds a few counts of this clone. The chain is built from TRBV4-3 and TRBJ2-2; 7 bases are a match to TRBD2. The CDR3 loop spans 18 amino acids. Germline lookup yields CDR1 LGHNA and CDR2 YSLEER. J lost 0 bases, V lost 4 bases, and 11 bases had no gene match. CDR3: CASSLGAPGTTNTGELFF. As DNA, the CDR3 is TGCGCCAGCAGCCTGGGTGCTCCCGGGACTACGAACACCGGGGAGCTGTTTTTT.

CDR3 residues: CASSLVSSGRNIQYF. CDR3 nucleotides: TGTGCCAGCAGCTTAGTATCTAGCGGGAGAAACATTCAGTACTTC. V is TRBV11-2 and J is TRBJ2-4; 10 bases align to TRBD2. This CDR3 has 15 amino acids. With V trimmed by 1 base and J by 6 bases, 3 bases remained unmatched. Per germline, CDR1 SGHAT and CDR2 FQNNGV.

This chain joins TRBV5-1 and TRBJ2-2, with 7 bases lining up with TRBD1. The CDR3 has 16 residues. Germline CDR1 is SGHRS and CDR2 is YFSETQ. After removal of 4 bases from V and 0 bases from J, the junction contained 6 bases not matched to a gene. The CDR3: CASSSTGTANTGELFF. The CDR3 nucleotides read TGCGCCAGCAGCAGCACCGGGACAGCGAACACCGGGGAGCTGTTTTTT.

The rearrangement links TRBV19 to TRBJ1-2, with 11 bases lining up with TRBD1. Germline CDR1 is LNHDA and CDR2 is SQIVND (reference sequence). The CDR3 runs to 16 residues. The V gene end was trimmed by 6 bases and the J gene end by 4 bases; junction bases not matched to a gene: 10. This chain's CDR3 is CASRRTGGMPRYGYTF. The CDR3 region has the DNA TGTGCCAGTAGGCGGACAGGGGGCATGCCCCGCTATGGCTACACCTTC.

The chain joins TRBV27 to TRBJ2-1; 10 positions match TRBD2. Germline V gives CDR1 MNHEY, CDR2 SMNVEV (reference sequence). V gave up 3 bases and J gave up 7 bases; unmatched junction bases: 9. This CDR3 has 16 residues. This chain's CDR3 is CASSFPGSGGGNEQFF. Here the CDR3 DNA reads TGTGCCAGCAGTTTCCCCGGCAGCGGGGGGGGGAATGAGCAGTTCTTC.

This clone was observed a few times. The J gene is TRBJ1-1, the V gene TRBV25-1; TRBD1 agrees at 7 bases. Trimming removed 1 base from V and 1 base from J; junction bases left unmatched: 9. Germline CDR1 is MGHDK and CDR2 is SYGVNS. This CDR3 comprises 17 residues. In DNA, the CDR3 is TGTGCCAGCAGTGAATTGGGGCCGACAGGGCGGAACACTGAAGCTTTCTTT. This sequence encodes CASSELGPTGRNTEAFF.